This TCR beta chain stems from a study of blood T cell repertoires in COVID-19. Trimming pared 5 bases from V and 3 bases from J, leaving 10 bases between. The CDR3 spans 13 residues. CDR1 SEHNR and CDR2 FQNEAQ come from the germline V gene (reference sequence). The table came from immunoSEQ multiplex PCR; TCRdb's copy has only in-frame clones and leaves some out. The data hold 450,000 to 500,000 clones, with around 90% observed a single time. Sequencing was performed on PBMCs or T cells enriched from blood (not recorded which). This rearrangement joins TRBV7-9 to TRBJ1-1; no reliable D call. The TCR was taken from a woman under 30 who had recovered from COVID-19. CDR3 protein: CASSPTSDTEAFF. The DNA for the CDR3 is TGTGCCAGCAGCCCCACCTCAGACACTGAAGCTTTCTTT.